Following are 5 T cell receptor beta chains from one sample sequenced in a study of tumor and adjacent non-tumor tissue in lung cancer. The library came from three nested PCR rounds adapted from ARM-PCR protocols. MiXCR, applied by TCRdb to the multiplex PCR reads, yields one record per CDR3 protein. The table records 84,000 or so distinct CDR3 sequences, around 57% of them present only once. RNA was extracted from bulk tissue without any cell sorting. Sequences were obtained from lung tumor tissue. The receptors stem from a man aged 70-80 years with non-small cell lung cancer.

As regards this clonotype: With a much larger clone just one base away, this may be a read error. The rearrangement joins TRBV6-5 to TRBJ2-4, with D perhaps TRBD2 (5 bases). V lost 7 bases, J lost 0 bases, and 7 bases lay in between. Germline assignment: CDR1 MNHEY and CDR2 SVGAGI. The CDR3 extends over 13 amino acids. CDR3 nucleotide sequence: TGTGCCAGCACGGGGATAGCCAAAAACATTCAGTACTTC. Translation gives CASTGIAKNIQYF.

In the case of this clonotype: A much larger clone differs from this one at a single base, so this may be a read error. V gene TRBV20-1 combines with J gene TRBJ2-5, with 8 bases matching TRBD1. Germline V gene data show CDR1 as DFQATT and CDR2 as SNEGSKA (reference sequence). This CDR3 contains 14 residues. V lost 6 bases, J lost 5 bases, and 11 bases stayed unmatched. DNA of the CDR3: TGCAGTGCCCGTGGACAGGGACGGCCCGAGACCCAGTACTTC. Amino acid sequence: CSARGQGRPETQYF.

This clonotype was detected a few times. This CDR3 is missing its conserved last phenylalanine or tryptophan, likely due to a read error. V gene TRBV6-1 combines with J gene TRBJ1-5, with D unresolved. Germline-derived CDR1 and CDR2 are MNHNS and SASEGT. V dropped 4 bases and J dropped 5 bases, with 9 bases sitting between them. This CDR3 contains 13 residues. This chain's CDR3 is CASSVVAYQPQHS. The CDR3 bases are TGTGCCAGCAGTGTCGTCGCTTATCAGCCCCAGCATTCT.

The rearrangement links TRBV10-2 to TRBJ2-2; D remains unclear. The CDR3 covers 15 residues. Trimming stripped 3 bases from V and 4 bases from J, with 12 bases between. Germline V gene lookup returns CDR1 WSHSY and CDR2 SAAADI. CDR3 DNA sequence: TGCGCCAGCAGTGATTGTGTGCGCCCCACCGGGGAGCTGTTTTTT. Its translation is CASSDCVRPTGELFF.

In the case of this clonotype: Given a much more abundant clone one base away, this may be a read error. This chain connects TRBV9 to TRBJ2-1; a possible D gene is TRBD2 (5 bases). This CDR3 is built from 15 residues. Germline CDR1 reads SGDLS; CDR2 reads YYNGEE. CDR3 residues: CVSSVSGSSYNEQFF. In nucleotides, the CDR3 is TGTGTCAGCAGCGTAAGCGGAAGCTCCTACAATGAGCAGTTCTTC.